This TCR beta chain was retrieved from a study of cytomegalovirus exposure and HLA in healthy donors. Primers for the PCR totalled 60 Vbeta and 13 Jbeta. The repertoire was sequenced with immunoSEQ multiplex PCR; TCRdb's copy has only in-frame clones and lacks some. The sample lists 150,000 to 200,000 clones; 75% to 80% were seen once. Broader study findings: Earlier analysis yielded a pattern in which most TCR beta V segments were productive about 90% or about 30% of the time.

In the case of this clone: Its antigen is undetermined.

The TCR was taken from a man aged 50-59 years in good health and CMV-seropositive. The source material was PBMCs.

The CDR3 DNA reads TGCAGCGCCCAAACAGGGTCCCTTGGGGATACGCAGTATTTT. Amino acids: CSAQTGSLGDTQYF. The chain links TRBV29-1 to TRBJ2-3, with D perhaps TRBD1 (6 bases). The V end was cut by 7 bases, the J end by 6 bases, with 20 bases between. The germline CDR1 and CDR2 sequences are SQVTM and ANQGSEA. The CDR3 is 14 residues long.